These 29 T cell receptor beta chains share one sample of origin, sequenced in a study of T cell responses to AZD1222 COVID-19 vaccine. Some clones are missing from TCRdb's copy, which holds only in-frame ones; the method was immunoSEQ multiplex PCR. Of about 120,000 clones listed, 85% to 95% were seen once; the top ten hold under 3.5%. Specimen: peripheral blood, collected on day 0 of AZD1222 vaccination. The receptors were gathered from an adult in good health.

The chain is built from TRBV9 and TRBJ2-1; the match to TRBD2 covers 7 bases. The CDR3 length is 15 residues. Germline loops: CDR1 SGDLS, CDR2 YYNGEE. The junction had 0 bases not matched to a gene; V was cut back by 0 bases and J by 0 bases. CDR3 residues: CASSVGLASYNEQFF. The DNA for the CDR3 is TGTGCCAGCAGCGTAGGACTAGCCTCCTACAATGAGCAGTTCTTC.

The rearrangement joins TRBV21-1 to TRBJ2-7; no DNA check was done on the table's D call, TRBD2. TRBV21-1 is assigned pseudogene status. The CDR3 consists of 10 residues. The CDR3 loop reads CASPEGEQYF. The CDR3, as DNA: TGTGCCAGCCCGGAGGGCGAGCAGTACTTC.

The V gene is TRBV5-6, the J gene TRBJ1-1; 8 nucleotides line up with TRBD1. The CDR3 length is 15 residues. V was pared by 7 bases and J by 1 base, with 9 bases of the junction left unmatched. Germline lookup yields CDR1 SGHDT and CDR2 YYEEEE. CDR3 DNA sequence: TGTGCCAGCGGGGGACAGGAGCGAAAGAACACTGAAGCTTTCTTT. Residues: CASGGQERKNTEAFF. The full variable domain, its missing parts supplied by reference TRBV5-6 and TRBJ1-1, is DAGVTQSPTHLIKTRGQQVTLRCSPKSGHDTVSWYQQALGQGPQFIFQYYEEEERQRGNFPDRFSGHQFPNYSSELNVNALLLGDSALYLCASGGQERKNTEAFFGQGTRLTVV.

In regard to this clone: Other DNA sequences in this specimen translate into the identical CDR3. The rearrangement joins TRBV7-9 to TRBJ2-7; D uncertain. CDR1 is SEHNR, CDR2 FQNEAQ, per germline (reference sequence). Deletions cut 1 base from V and 4 bases from J, with 5 bases between. This CDR3 comprises 12 residues. The CDR3 DNA is TGTGCCAGCAGCTTAGTTTCTTACGAGCAGTACTTC. Its translation is CASSLVSYEQYF.

The chain combines TRBV5-1 with TRBJ1-5, with TRBD1 as a possible D gene (5 bases). V lost 3 bases and J lost 3, with 13 bases in between. The CDR3 sequence is 15 residues long. CDR1 and CDR2 (germline): SGHRS, YFSETQ. In DNA, the CDR3 is TGCGCCAGCAGCTGGGGTACAGGTTACAATCAGCCCCAGCATTTT. Amino acids: CASSWGTGYNQPQHF.

The rearrangement joins TRBV15 to TRBJ1-1; D gene uncertain. The CDR3 runs to 15 residues. Germline CDR1 reads LNHNV; CDR2 reads YYDKDF (reference sequence). V was trimmed by 4 bases and J by 1 base, leaving 13 bases between them. The CDR3 sequence: CATSTEDGWNTEAFF. CDR3 coding DNA: TGTGCCACCAGCACGGAGGACGGATGGAACACTGAAGCTTTCTTT.

The chain joins TRBV3-1 (or the pseudogene TRBV3-2) to TRBJ2-7; TRBD2 aligns across 9 bases. The ends lost 0 bases at V and 3 bases at J; junction bases unmatched: 6. Germline V gene data show CDR1 as LGHDT and CDR2 as YNNKEL (reference sequence). The CDR3 has 16 residues. This CDR3 is CASSQDRASGIYEQYF. CDR3 bases: TGTGCCAGCAGCCAAGATAGGGCTAGCGGGATCTACGAGCAGTACTTC.

J is TRBJ2-2 and V is TRBV5-4; weak D call: TRBD2 (6 bases). The CDR3 is made up of 13 amino acids. Deletions cut 2 bases from V and 5 bases from J, with 7 bases between. Germline assignment: CDR1 SGHNT and CDR2 YYREEE (reference sequence). In DNA, the CDR3 is TGTGCCAGCAGCTTCCGGGGGACCGGGGAGCTGTTTTTT. It codes for CASSFRGTGELFF.

V usage is TRBV29-1 and J usage is TRBJ2-3; 7 nucleotides line up with TRBD2. Germline-derived CDR1 and CDR2 are SQVTM and ANQGSEA. Trimming removed 8 bases from V and 4 bases from J; junction bases left unmatched: 9. The CDR3 is made up of 13 amino acids. The CDR3 bases are TGCAGCCACATAGGGGCGGGGGCAGATACGCAGTATTTT. As protein: CSHIGAGADTQYF.

V is TRBV6-5 and J is TRBJ1-4; D gene unclear. There are 14 residues in the CDR3. The germline CDR1 and CDR2 sequences are MNHEY and SVGAGI. V was shortened by 0 bases and J by 6 bases, with 8 bases between the two germline ends. CDR3 bases: TGTGCCAGCAGTTACTCGATGGAGGATGAAAAACTGTTTTTT. Protein: CASSYSMEDEKLFF.

V and J are TRBV9 and TRBJ2-1; 9 bases map to TRBD2. CDR1 SGDLS and CDR2 YYNGEE come from the germline V gene. V was clipped by 0 bases and J by 2 bases; unmatched bases: 6. The CDR3 length is 17 residues. The CDR3 bases are TGTGCCAGCAGCGTAGGATCCGGGACTAGCCCCTACAATGAGCAGTTCTTC. Protein sequence: CASSVGSGTSPYNEQFF.

The chain joins TRBV6-4 to TRBJ2-6; D unclear. V was trimmed by 10 bases and J by 2 bases, leaving 12 bases between them. Germline V CDR1 and CDR2: MRHNA, SNTAGT. CDR3 length: 14 residues. The CDR3 DNA sequence: TGTGCCACCGCGAGCTTTACTGGGGCCAACGTCCTGACTTTC. Amino acid sequence: CATASFTGANVLTF.

The chain carries TRBV9 and TRBJ1-2; a possible D gene is TRBD1 (5 bases). This CDR3 is built from 16 residues. V was pared by 0 bases and J by 4 bases, with 16 bases between. Per germline, CDR1 SGDLS and CDR2 YYNGEE. The CDR3 coding sequence is TGTGCCAGCAGCGTAGACCCCGTCGGGGACTTCTATGGCTACACCTTC. Residues: CASSVDPVGDFYGYTF.

The gene calls are TRBV28 and TRBJ1-2, with D possibly matching TRBD1 (5 bases). Trimming pared 3 bases from V and 8 bases from J, leaving 16 bases between. CDR1 and CDR2 from the germline V gene are MDHEN and SYDVKM. This CDR3 has 14 residues. This CDR3 reads CASSLGVGYEGYTF. Written as DNA, the CDR3 is TGTGCCAGCAGTTTGGGGGTAGGGTATGAAGGCTACACCTTC.

A few counts support this clone. This sequence joins TRBV28 and TRBJ1-6, with TRBD1 as a possible D gene (5 bases). From germline, CDR1 is MDHEN and CDR2 SYDVKM. The CDR3 length is 14 residues. V lost 5 bases and J lost 7, with 12 bases in between. This CDR3 reads CASSLMDTNSPLHF. In DNA, the CDR3 is TGTGCCAGCAGTCTGATGGACACGAATTCACCCCTCCACTTT. The variable domain in full, completed from reference TRBV28 and TRBJ1-6, reads DVKVTQSSRYLVKRTGEKVFLECVQDMDHENMFWYRQDPGLGLRLIYFSYDVKMKEKGDIPEGYSVSREKKERFSLILESASTNQTSMYLCASSLMDTNSPLHFGNGTRLTVT.

This clone was observed once. The V and J genes are TRBV5-4 and TRBJ2-7; 9 bases map to TRBD1. Germline CDR1 SGHNT, CDR2 YYREEE (reference sequence). The CDR3 totals 16 residues. V trimming: 2 bases; J trimming: 4 bases; junction bases outside the gene matches: 10. CDR3 in amino acids: CASSFERQGGPYEQYF. The CDR3 bases are TGTGCCAGCAGCTTCGAGAGACAGGGGGGACCTTACGAGCAGTACTTC.

This sequence joins TRBV9 and TRBJ1-5; maybe TRBD1 (5 bases). The CDR3 is made up of 15 amino acids. V lost 5 bases to trimming and J lost 1 base, with 13 bases between them. Germline V gene sequence: CDR1 SGDLS, CDR2 YYNGEE. CDR3 protein: CASRGGTWSNQPQHF. The CDR3 DNA follows: TGTGCCAGCAGGGGGGGGACGTGGAGCAATCAGCCCCAGCATTTT.

The genes are TRBV5-5 and TRBJ2-7; 7 bases match TRBD1. The germline CDR1 and CDR2 sequences are SGHKS and YYEKEE (reference sequence). J gave up 0 bases and V 2 bases, and 2 bases lay outside the gene matches. The CDR3 runs 14 residues. The CDR3 region has the DNA TGTGCCAGCAGCTTACAGGGGACCTCCTACGAGCAGTACTTC. Its translation: CASSLQGTSYEQYF.

The rearrangement joins TRBV2 to TRBJ1-4; a weak D match, TRBD1 (6 bases). There are 14 residues in the CDR3. Germline-derived CDR1 and CDR2 are SNHLY and FYNNEI. V dropped 7 bases and J dropped 3 bases, with 12 bases sitting between them. Here the CDR3 DNA reads TGTGCCAGCAACCTCAGGGGATCTAATGAAAAACTGTTTTTT. Encoded protein: CASNLRGSNEKLFF. Complete variable domain (other parts from reference TRBV2 and TRBJ1-4): EPEVTQTPSHQVTQMGQEVILRCVPISNHLYFYWYRQILGQKVEFLVSFYNNEISEKSEIFDDQFSVERPDGSNFTLKIRSTKLEDSAMYFCASNLRGSNEKLFFGSGTQLSVL.

This rearrangement joins TRBV28 to TRBJ2-7, with a weak D call TRBD2 (6 bases). CDR3 length: 11 amino acids. Germline loops: CDR1 MDHEN, CDR2 SYDVKM. Trimming stripped 9 bases from V and 7 bases from J, with 13 bases between. The CDR3 protein is CASREAGEQYF. The DNA of the CDR3 is TGTGCCAGTCGCGAGGCGGGAGAGCAGTACTTC.

The CDR3: CASSLVGYEQYF. CDR3 DNA sequence: TGTGCCAGCAGCTTGGTGGGCTACGAGCAGTACTTC. The chain is built from TRBV5-6 and TRBJ2-7; D not certain. V was clipped by 0 bases and J by 3 bases, with 4 bases between them. The CDR3 covers 12 residues. Germline values: CDR1 SGHDT, CDR2 YYEEEE.

The chain uses TRBV4-1 and TRBJ2-1; 12 bases match TRBD1. Germline lookup yields CDR1 MGHRA and CDR2 YSYEKL. V lost 7 bases to trimming and J lost 8 bases; unmatched junction nucleotides: 9. The CDR3 length is 15 residues. In DNA form, the CDR3 reads TGCGCCAGCACGTACCGGGACAGGGGGCCTTATGAGCAGTTCTTC. As protein: CASTYRDRGPYEQFF.

J is TRBJ2-7 and V is TRBV7-9, with 10 bases matching TRBD1. This CDR3 is built from 16 residues. With 2 bases clipped from V and 5 bases from J, the junction kept 9 bases outside the gene matches. Per germline, CDR1 SEHNR and CDR2 FQNEAQ (reference sequence). As DNA, the CDR3 is TGTGCCAGCAGCTTAAGCCCGACAGGGGGCATCAACGAGCAGTACTTC. Translation gives CASSLSPTGGINEQYF.

The V and J genes are TRBV12-3 or TRBV12-4 and TRBJ2-3; D is unclear. V was cut by 5 bases and J by 2 bases, with 5 bases left in between. The CDR3 has 12 residues. This CDR3 is CASSLITDTQYF. CDR3 coding DNA: TGTGCCAGCAGTCTCATCACAGATACGCAGTATTTT.

This chain connects TRBV7-6 to TRBJ2-3; maybe TRBD2 (6 bases). The CDR3 is 15 residues long. V shed 1 base and J shed 6 bases, with 14 bases lying between them. Germline values: CDR1 SGHVS, CDR2 FNYEAQ. This CDR3 is CASSLGLTRSDTQYF. The CDR3 DNA follows: TGTGCCAGCAGCTTAGGCTTGACTAGGTCGGATACGCAGTATTTT. Combining the CDR3 with reference TRBV7-6 and TRBJ2-3 gives the whole variable domain GAGVSQSPRYKVTKRGQDVALRCDPISGHVSLYWYRQALGQGPEFLTYFNYEAQQDKSGLPNDRFSAERPEGSISTLTIQRTEQRDSAMYRCASSLGLTRSDTQYFGPGTRLTVL.

The chain links TRBV6-4 to TRBJ1-5; D unresolved. In germline, CDR1 is MRHNA, CDR2 SNTAGT. This CDR3 comprises 14 residues. V was shortened by 6 bases and J by 2 bases, with 11 bases between the two germline ends. The CDR3 DNA reads TGTGCCAGCAGATCCGGGAAGCGCAATCAGCCCCAGCATTTT. It specifies CASRSGKRNQPQHF.

This chain uses TRBV19 with TRBJ2-1; 10 bases agree with TRBD2. This CDR3 spans 13 amino acids. V lost 10 bases, J lost 9 bases, and 9 bases stayed unmatched. The germline gives CDR1 LNHDA, CDR2 SQIVND (reference sequence). This chain's CDR3 is CATKGTSDFEQFF. For the CDR3, the DNA is TGTGCCACCAAGGGGACTAGCGATTTTGAGCAGTTCTTC. The whole variable domain, filled in from reference TRBV19 and TRBJ2-1, reads DGGITQSPKYLFRKEGQNVTLSCEQNLNHDAMYWYRQDPGQGLRLIYYSQIVNDFQKGDIAEGYSVSREKKESFPLTVTSAQKNPTAFYLCATKGTSDFEQFFGPGTRLTVL.

The genes are TRBV18 and TRBJ1-2; tentatively, D is TRBD1 (5 bases). V was trimmed by 3 bases and J by 2 bases, leaving 16 bases between them. CDR1 and CDR2 (germline): KGHSH, LQKENI. The CDR3 consists of 16 residues. This chain's CDR3 is CASSPLKGRGNYGYTF. In DNA, the CDR3 is TGTGCCAGCTCACCGCTCAAAGGACGGGGGAACTATGGCTACACCTTC.

J is TRBJ2-5 and V is TRBV28; 7 nucleotides agree with TRBD2. The germline V gene has CDR1 MDHEN and CDR2 SYDVKM. This CDR3 spans 15 amino acids. V lost 7 bases and J lost 0; bases outside the gene matches: 8. CDR3 sequence (DNA): TGTGCCAGCATCCTGGGGCGGGGGTACCAAGAGACCCAGTACTTC. Its protein is CASILGRGYQETQYF.